This T cell receptor beta chain was observed in a study of siplizumab effects on memory and regulatory T cells. Trimming took 3 bases from V and 6 from J; bases not matched to a gene: 4. From germline, CDR1 is SGHRS and CDR2 YFSETQ. CDR3 length: 13 amino acids. Data came from immunoSEQ multiplex PCR; TCRdb stores just in-frame clones and leaves some out. In the table there are around 87,000 clones, about nine tenths of which are singletons. What was sequenced was CD4+ T cells sorted from blood. This TCR was recovered from a human donor in good health. The chain is built from TRBV5-1 and TRBJ2-7; 9 nucleotides align to TRBD1. This CDR3 is CASSSDRGGEQYF. In DNA, the CDR3 is TGCGCCAGCAGCTCGGACAGGGGAGGCGAGCAGTACTTC.